What follows are 27 T cell receptor beta chains derived from one specimen sequenced in a study of T-cell reconstitution after alpha-beta-depleted transplantation in children. Using unique molecular identifiers, the investigators prepared the TCRbeta library. TCRdb itself ran the PCR reads through MiXCR, one entry per CDR3 protein. The sample yields fewer than 550,000 distinct CDR3 sequences, around 10% seen once. The sequencing here drew on PBMCs, mostly from graft donor cells, taken 180 days after TCRalphabeta/CD19-depleted stem cell transplant. Every receptor here comes from a female patient aged 2-15 years who had a stem cell transplant for aplastic anemia, so the T cells may come from the graft donor.

This clonotype has only a few counts. The rearrangement joins TRBV7-3 to TRBJ2-2, with 8 bases that match TRBD1. V was clipped by 5 bases and J by 5 bases; unmatched bases: 13. The germline V gene encodes CDR1 SGHTA and CDR2 FQGTGA. The CDR3 contains 17 residues. The CDR3 loop reads CASSPTHDRGVTGELFF. Here the CDR3 DNA reads TGTGCCAGCAGCCCTACACATGACAGGGGAGTAACCGGGGAGCTGTTTTTT.

This clonotype was seen only a few times. The V call is TRBV4-3, the J call TRBJ2-4; unclear D gene. CDR1 LGHNA and CDR2 YSLEER come from the germline V gene. The length of the CDR3 is 16 residues. V lost 0 bases and J 0 bases, leaving 9 bases between the germline ends. The CDR3 sequence is CASSQEGGTAKNIQYF. CDR3 sequence (DNA): TGCGCCAGCAGCCAAGAGGGCGGAACAGCCAAAAACATTCAGTACTTC.

This clonotype was picked up a small number of times. The V and J genes are TRBV20-1 and TRBJ2-7; D may be TRBD1 (6 bases). Per germline, CDR1 DFQATT and CDR2 SNEGSKA (reference sequence). Trimming left V 0 bases short and J 3 bases short, with 15 bases between. The CDR3 contains 15 residues. Written as DNA, the CDR3 is TGCAGTGCTAGAGAACTCGGGACACCTGACTACGAGCAGTACGTC. Translation gives CSARELGTPDYEQYV.

The chain recombines TRBV20-1 with TRBJ2-1, with D hard to call. This CDR3 contains 13 residues. Germline CDR1 and CDR2: DFQATT and SNEGSKA (reference sequence). V gave up 5 bases and J gave up 5 bases, with 13 bases separating them. CDR3 protein: CSAPPPWDNEQFF. The CDR3 nucleotides are TGCAGTGCTCCGCCTCCATGGGACAATGAGCAGTTCTTC.

The sample holds a few counts of this clonotype. V and J are TRBV4-3 and TRBJ2-1; 9 bases align to TRBD2. Germline CDR1 reads LGHNA; CDR2 reads YSLEER. The junction had 5 bases not matched to a gene; V was cut back by 1 base and J by 4 bases. The CDR3 runs 16 residues. CDR3 bases: TGCGCCAGCAGCCAAGGGCCCAGCGGGGGGTACAATGAGCAGTTCTTC. It specifies CASSQGPSGGYNEQFF.

This rearrangement joins TRBV5-1 to TRBJ1-1; 8 bases fit TRBD1. The CDR3 is made up of 14 amino acids. V was clipped by 7 bases and J by 3 bases; unmatched bases: 8. Per the germline V gene, CDR1 is SGHRS and CDR2 is YFSETQ. CDR3 region: CASYAGGDYTEAFF. The CDR3 region has the DNA TGCGCCAGCTACGCAGGGGGCGATTACACTGAAGCTTTCTTT.

This clonotype has just a few counts. V is TRBV11-3 and J is TRBJ2-1; D gene uncertain. Trimming removed 0 bases from V and 5 bases from J, with 8 bases in between. The CDR3 runs 14 residues. Germline CDR1 and CDR2: SGHNT and YENEEA. The CDR3 DNA reads TGTGCCAGCAGCTTAGATTGGAACAACAATGAGCAGTTCTTC. Translating it yields CASSLDWNNNEQFF.

V gene TRBV10-3 combines with J gene TRBJ2-3; tentatively, D is TRBD2 (6 bases). V was trimmed by 7 bases and J by 4 bases, leaving 18 bases between them. The CDR3 runs to 15 residues. Per germline, CDR1 ENHRY and CDR2 SYGVKD. CDR3 DNA: TGTGCCATCATGTCCGGAGAGGAGGGGCCAGATACGCAGTATTTT. This sequence encodes CAIMSGEEGPDTQYF.

This clonotype has only a few counts. The rearrangement uses TRBV20-1 and TRBJ2-7; TRBD2 agrees at 8 bases. The CDR3 is made up of 14 amino acids. Germline V gene data show CDR1 as DFQATT and CDR2 as SNEGSKA (reference sequence). V trimming: 1 base; J trimming: 6 bases; junction bases outside the gene matches: 8. The CDR3 bases are TGCAGTGCTAGAGCCCTAGCGGGCCCTCGCGAGCAGTACTTC. Encoded protein: CSARALAGPREQYF.

This clonotype was detected only a few times. The J gene is TRBJ2-7, the V gene TRBV5-5; D uncertain. The ends were cut back, 2 bases at V and 2 bases at J, with 8 bases in the middle. The CDR3 is made up of 13 amino acids. Germline CDR1 SGHKS, CDR2 YYEKEE (reference sequence). CDR3 DNA sequence: TGTGCCAGCAGCTTCCCGAACCCCTACGAGCAGTACTTC. Translated: CASSFPNPYEQYF.

In its sample, this clonotype was seen a few times. V and J are TRBV28 and TRBJ2-6, with D tentatively TRBD1 (6 bases). The V and J ends lost 3 bases and 2 bases respectively, with 11 bases between them. The CDR3 is 16 amino acids. The germline CDR1 and CDR2 sequences are MDHEN and SYDVKM. The CDR3 loop is CASSFTGSPGANVLTF. CDR3 bases: TGTGCCAGCAGTTTCACAGGGTCTCCTGGGGCCAACGTCCTGACTTTC.

The V and J genes are TRBV29-1 and TRBJ2-2; D is possibly TRBD2 (5 bases). Per germline, CDR1 SQVTM and CDR2 ANQGSEA. Trimming pared 7 bases from V and 5 bases from J, leaving 20 bases between. The CDR3 totals 15 residues. CDR3 sequence: CSGLGLAGGTGELFF. Written as DNA, the CDR3 is TGCAGCGGTCTCGGTCTCGCAGGAGGAACCGGGGAGCTGTTTTTT.

DNA for the CDR3: TGTGCCAGCAGTTGCCTACAGGGCTCTTCCTACAATGAGCAGTTCTTC. Encoded protein: CASSCLQGSSYNEQFF. This chain connects TRBV28 to TRBJ2-1; D may be TRBD1 (6 bases). Germline V gene lookup returns CDR1 MDHEN and CDR2 SYDVKM. This CDR3 spans 16 amino acids. The ends were cut back, 4 bases at V and 1 base at J, with 14 bases in the middle.

This clonotype was seen a handful of times. This rearrangement joins TRBV19 to TRBJ2-2; possibly TRBD2 for D (6 bases). V gave up 3 bases and J gave up 4 bases, with 15 bases separating them. Germline CDR1 LNHDA, CDR2 SQIVND (reference sequence). The CDR3 contains 16 residues. In nucleotides, the CDR3 is TGTGCCAGTAGTATGTATCAGGCGGGGCGCACCGGGGAGCTGTTTTTT. Protein product: CASSMYQAGRTGELFF.

This clonotype has a handful of counts. This rearrangement joins TRBV5-4 to TRBJ2-5, with 9 bases fitting TRBD2. Germline CDR1 is SGHNT and CDR2 is YYREEE (reference sequence). V lost 1 base to trimming and J lost 3 bases; unmatched junction nucleotides: 4. The CDR3 extends over 15 amino acids. The CDR3 is CASSLILAGKETQYF. The CDR3 region has the DNA TGTGCCAGCAGCTTGATACTAGCGGGCAAAGAGACCCAGTACTTC.

The chain employs TRBV10-3 and TRBJ2-5; D is tentatively TRBD1 or TRBD2 (6 bases each). Trimming cost V 5 bases and J 4 bases, with 17 bases left between them. Germline CDR1 and CDR2: ENHRY and SYGVKD. The CDR3 extends over 15 amino acids. The chain's CDR3 is CAISKDSLGGETQYF. In nucleotides, the CDR3 is TGTGCCATCAGTAAGGACAGTCTCGGGGGAGAGACCCAGTACTTC.

This clonotype was seen more than once but under ten times. V and J are TRBV7-9 and TRBJ2-7, with a weak D call TRBD2 (5 bases). The CDR3 runs 17 residues. The V gene's germline CDR1 is SEHNR and CDR2 FQNEAQ (reference sequence). The germline V and J ends were trimmed by 2 bases and 0 bases, with 17 bases remaining between them. CDR3 coding DNA: TGTGCCAGCAGCTTATTAAGAGGGATGCCCGCCTCCTACGAGCAGTACTTC. Translating it yields CASSLLRGMPASYEQYF. The whole variable domain, filled in from reference TRBV7-9 and TRBJ2-7, reads DTGVSQNPRHKITKRGQNVTFRCDPISEHNRLYWYRQTLGQGPEFLTYFQNEAQLEKSRLLSDRFSAERPKGSFSTLEIQRTEQGDSAMYLCASSLLRGMPASYEQYFGPGTRLTVT.

The chain recombines TRBV4-1 with TRBJ2-7, with 13 positions matching TRBD2. CDR3 length equals 15 residues. J was trimmed by 3 bases and V by 4 bases; bases with no gene match: 3. The germline gives CDR1 MGHRA, CDR2 YSYEKL. The CDR3 DNA follows: TGCGCCAGCAGCCGAGGGACTAGCGGGATCTACGAGCAGTACGTC. Protein product: CASSRGTSGIYEQYV.

This clonotype was seen more than once but under ten times. The rearrangement links TRBV6-1 to TRBJ2-6; no clear D. The CDR3 has 15 residues. The ends were cut back, 11 bases at V and 0 bases at J, with 14 bases in the middle. The germline V gene encodes CDR1 MNHNS and CDR2 SASEGT. The CDR3 bases are TGTGCCTCGGCACAGATATTCTCTGGGGCCAACGTCCTGACTTTC. It encodes CASAQIFSGANVLTF.

In its sample, this clonotype was seen many times. CDR3 region: CATSTLAGGTDTQYF. The CDR3 coding sequence is TGTGCCACCAGCACGTTAGCGGGAGGCACAGATACGCAGTATTTT. The chain recombines TRBV15 with TRBJ2-3; 9 nucleotides align to TRBD2. This CDR3 contains 15 residues. After removal of 4 bases from V and 1 base from J, the junction contained 3 bases not matched to a gene. Germline CDR1 and CDR2: LNHNV and YYDKDF (reference sequence).

The chain joins TRBV4-1 to TRBJ2-7; D unresolved. The CDR3 loop spans 15 amino acids. V lost 0 bases and J 7 bases, leaving 16 bases between the germline ends. CDR1 and CDR2 (germline): MGHRA, YSYEKL. CDR3 region: CASSQDWWASSEQYF. Written as DNA, the CDR3 is TGCGCCAGCAGCCAAGATTGGTGGGCTAGTAGTGAGCAGTACTTC.

A few counts support this clonotype. This chain uses TRBV20-1 with TRBJ1-4, with 9 positions matching TRBD1. CDR1 is DFQATT, CDR2 SNEGSKA, per germline (reference sequence). V lost 6 bases to trimming and J lost 4 bases; unmatched junction nucleotides: 6. This CDR3 region has 14 residues. CDR3: CSAHRDRDNEKLFF. The CDR3 DNA reads as TGCAGTGCCCACCGGGACAGGGATAATGAAAAACTGTTTTTT.

This clonotype was found a few times. The chain carries TRBV28 and TRBJ2-1; possibly TRBD2 for D (6 bases). CDR1 MDHEN and CDR2 SYDVKM come from the germline V gene. The CDR3 runs to 19 residues. Trimming removed 6 bases from V and 0 bases from J, with 24 bases in between. Written as DNA, the CDR3 is TGTGCCAGCAGCCCACCGGGACTGCGTTTTTTGAGCTCCTACAATGAGCAGTTCTTC. This sequence encodes CASSPPGLRFLSSYNEQFF.

This clonotype appeared a few times. The V and J genes are TRBV21-1 and TRBJ2-1; the listed D gene, TRBD1, was not tested against the DNA. TRBV21-1 is deemed a pseudogene. The CDR3 length is 16 residues. In nucleotides, the CDR3 is TGTGCCAGCAGCAAAGGGCTTAGCGGGAGAGGGAATGAGCAGTTCTTC. Translated: CASSKGLSGRGNEQFF.

The sample holds a few counts of this clonotype. J is TRBJ2-3 and V is TRBV12-3 or TRBV12-4, with 10 bases aligning to TRBD1. The V segment lost 6 bases and the J segment 4 bases; nucleotides outside the gene matches: 7. The CDR3 extends over 15 amino acids. The CDR3 spells CASSSGTGESDTQYF. The CDR3 DNA is TGTGCCAGCAGCTCCGGGACAGGGGAATCAGATACGCAGTATTTT.

There are a few counts of this clonotype. The chain couples TRBV18 to TRBJ2-7; D not resolved. V lost 0 bases, J lost 0 bases, and 6 bases lay in between. The germline V gene has CDR1 KGHSH and CDR2 LQKENI. This CDR3 has 14 amino acids. In DNA, the CDR3 is TGTGCCAGCTCACCACCAATGAGCTCCTACGAGCAGTACTTC. It translates to CASSPPMSSYEQYF.

In this sample, this clonotype turned up a few times. CDR3 bases: TGTGCCAGCAGCTTAGGGTACGGACAGGCAATATACGAGCAGTACTTC. Protein: CASSLGYGQAIYEQYF. The chain employs TRBV7-2 and TRBJ2-7; 7 positions match TRBD1. The ends lost 1 base at V and 4 bases at J; junction bases unmatched: 10. Germline assignment: CDR1 SGHTA and CDR2 FQGNSA. The CDR3 covers 16 residues.